This T cell receptor (beta chain) was obtained from a study of blood T cell repertoires in COVID-19. Study context: The samples span acute and convalescent COVID-19 from the United States, Italy and Spain. The cDNA or gDNA used as material had been derived from T cells, B-cell-depleted T cells, or PBMCs.

This CDR3 contains 19 residues. Under the authors' procedure: Reference gene primer amplification in the assay estimated nucleated cell counts. Data came from immunoSEQ multiplex PCR; TCRdb stores just in-frame clones and leaves some out. The V and J calls and clone size were taken over from that table, and D and trimming were inferred from the DNA. The sample contains about 280,000 clones, around 90% of which appear only once. This chain connects TRBV21-1 to TRBJ1-5; the table's D call, TRBD1, has no DNA check behind it. TRBV21-1 is flagged as a pseudogene. This sequence was found in a man younger than 35 with active or convalescent COVID-19. What was sequenced was peripheral blood. The CDR3: CASSKAKSGTGPSNQPQHF. In nucleotides, the CDR3 is TGTGCCAGCAGCAAAGCGAAATCCGGGACAGGGCCTAGCAATCAGCCCCAGCATTTT.